These T cell receptor beta chains were read from a single sample in a study of vaccination and CD4 T cells after COVID-19. TCRdb redid the calling of the PCR reads with MiXCR, one entry per CDR3 protein. The sample shows around 2,400 distinct CDR3 sequences, 21% of them seen only once. For these TCRs, the target antigens are not known. The sample consisted of CD4+ T cells from blood, cultured in vitro. These receptors came from a human donor in good health. CDR3s leave out the opening cysteine and the closing phenylalanine or tryptophan. Fields, in order: J gene, V gene, CDR3 protein.

TRBJ2-1,TRBV7-2,ASSSMAGSYNEQF
TRBJ2-7,TRBV11-2,ASSLLAANKEQY
TRBJ1-1,TRBV20-1,SAGRDMNTEAF
TRBJ1-5,TRBV20-1,SARVVSSNQPQH
TRBJ1-4,TRBV10-3,AISDGTGYEKLF
TRBJ2-3,TRBV6-1,ASSGTGSSTQY
TRBJ2-5,TRBV18,ASSPRRDEETQY
TRBJ2-1,TRBV7-3,ASSLTSPSSYNEQF
TRBJ2-7,TRBV7-3,ASSPGQGRGSYEQY
TRBJ1-4,TRBV6-2/TRBV6-3,ASSPPGQRGREKLF
TRBJ2-3,TRBV5-4,ASSQGLAGADTQY
TRBJ2-1,TRBV28,ASRMYSPPDEQF
TRBJ2-4,TRBV7-9,ASSRGWTGGLVAKNIQY
TRBJ2-3,TRBV11-1,ASSLSRSSTDTQY
TRBJ2-7,TRBV2,ASAGGTSQY
TRBJ2-6,TRBV5-1,ASSLDPGDGANVLT
TRBJ2-7,TRBV12-3/TRBV12-4,ASSSSGSPSYEQY
TRBJ2-3,TRBV7-2,ASSLAPTTALDTQY
TRBJ1-2,TRBV29-1,SASQGTDYGYT
TRBJ2-5,TRBV12-3/TRBV12-4,ASSSHPETQY
TRBJ1-2,TRBV18,ASSPPGTGAYGYT
TRBJ2-6,TRBV7-8,ASSFKGPGANVLT
TRBJ2-1,TRBV6-2/TRBV6-3,ASSYSPGLAGPSSYNEQF
TRBJ1-5,TRBV5-8,ASNRGLNQPQH
TRBJ2-7,TRBV29-1,SVETRQGTYEQY
TRBJ2-7,TRBV20-1,SAGGLAGYEQY
TRBJ2-5,TRBV28,ASSSGTGGTKTQY
TRBJ1-2,TRBV19,ASSPLGDRDYGYT
TRBJ1-3,TRBV28,ASSPAGLGGNTIY